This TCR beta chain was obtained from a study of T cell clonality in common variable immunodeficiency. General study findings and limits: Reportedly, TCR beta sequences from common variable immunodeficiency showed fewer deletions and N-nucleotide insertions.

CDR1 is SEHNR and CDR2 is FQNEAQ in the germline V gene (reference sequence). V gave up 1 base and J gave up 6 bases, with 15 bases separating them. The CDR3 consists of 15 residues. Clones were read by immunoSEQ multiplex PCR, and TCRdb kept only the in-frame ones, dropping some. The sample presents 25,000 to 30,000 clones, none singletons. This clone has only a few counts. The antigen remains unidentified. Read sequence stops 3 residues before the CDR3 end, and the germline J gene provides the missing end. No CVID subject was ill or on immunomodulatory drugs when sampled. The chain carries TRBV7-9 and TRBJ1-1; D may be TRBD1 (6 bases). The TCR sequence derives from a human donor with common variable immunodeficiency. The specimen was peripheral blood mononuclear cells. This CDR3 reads CASSLVPDRPAEAFF. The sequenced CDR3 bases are TGTGCCAGCAGCTTAGTACCTGACAGGCCCGCTGAA.